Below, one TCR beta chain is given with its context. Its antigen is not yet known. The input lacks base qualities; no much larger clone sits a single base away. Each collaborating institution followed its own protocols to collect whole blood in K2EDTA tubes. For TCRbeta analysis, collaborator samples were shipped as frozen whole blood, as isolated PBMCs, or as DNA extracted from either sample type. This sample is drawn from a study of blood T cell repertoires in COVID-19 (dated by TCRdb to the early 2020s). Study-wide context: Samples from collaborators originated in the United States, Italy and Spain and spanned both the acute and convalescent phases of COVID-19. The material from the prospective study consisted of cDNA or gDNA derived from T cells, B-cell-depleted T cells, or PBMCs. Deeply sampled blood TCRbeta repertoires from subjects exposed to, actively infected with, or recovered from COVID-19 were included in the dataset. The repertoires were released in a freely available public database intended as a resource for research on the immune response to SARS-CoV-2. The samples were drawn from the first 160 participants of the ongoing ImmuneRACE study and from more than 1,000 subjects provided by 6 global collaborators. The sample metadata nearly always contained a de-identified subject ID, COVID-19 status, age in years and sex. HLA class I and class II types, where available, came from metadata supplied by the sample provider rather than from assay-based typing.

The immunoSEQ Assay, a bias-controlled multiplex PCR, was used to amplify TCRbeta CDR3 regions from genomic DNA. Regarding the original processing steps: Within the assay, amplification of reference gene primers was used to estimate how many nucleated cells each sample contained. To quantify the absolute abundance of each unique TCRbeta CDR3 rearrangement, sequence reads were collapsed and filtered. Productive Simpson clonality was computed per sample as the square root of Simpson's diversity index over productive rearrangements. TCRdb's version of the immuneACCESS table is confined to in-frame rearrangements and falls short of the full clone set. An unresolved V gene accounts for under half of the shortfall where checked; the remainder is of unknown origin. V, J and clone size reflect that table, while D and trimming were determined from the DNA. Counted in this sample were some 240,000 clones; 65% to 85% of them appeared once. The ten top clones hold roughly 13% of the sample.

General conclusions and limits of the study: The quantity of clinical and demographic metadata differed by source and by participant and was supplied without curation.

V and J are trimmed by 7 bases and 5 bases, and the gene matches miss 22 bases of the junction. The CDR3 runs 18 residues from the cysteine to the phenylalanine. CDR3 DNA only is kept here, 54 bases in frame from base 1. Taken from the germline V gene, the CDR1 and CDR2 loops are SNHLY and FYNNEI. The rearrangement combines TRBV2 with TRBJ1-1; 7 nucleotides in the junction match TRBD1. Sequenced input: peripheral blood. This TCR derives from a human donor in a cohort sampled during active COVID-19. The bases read TGTGCCAGCACCCCCCCGCGACAGGGCTTATTATGGAAGACTGAAGCTTTCTTT. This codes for CASTPPRQGLLWKTEAFF.